A selection of T cell receptor beta chains follows, all from one sample in a study of shared clonotypes between healthy human individuals. The data were produced by immunoSEQ multiplex PCR, yet TCRdb's version contains in-frame clones alone and is incomplete. This sample has 2 million to 2.5 million clones, with about 92% found just once. Sequencing used naive CD4+ T cells from PBMCs. These receptor sequences come from a man younger than 35 in good health. Some clones in this sample may be carry-over from other donors' samples. Each CDR3 is given with its conserved first and last residue. D genes are given only for firm matches. Expanded clones are given a class, and other clones once, few, many or no size at all.

j_call	v_call	cdr3_length	clone_size	d_call	cdr3_aa	cdr3_nt
TRBJ2-1	TRBV11-1	16	NA	TRBD2	CASSSRGLAGLGEQFF	TGTGCCAGCAGCTCACGCGGACTAGCTGGCCTGGGTGAGCAGTTCTTC
TRBJ2-1	TRBV7-3	12	NA	NA	CASSSEGNEQFF	TGTGCCAGCAGCTCGGAGGGCAATGAGCAGTTCTTC
TRBJ2-1	TRBV7-3	16	NA	TRBD2	CASSPRLADPYNEQFF	TGTGCCAGCAGCCCTCGTCTAGCGGACCCTTACAATGAGCAGTTCTTC
TRBJ1-2	TRBV28	12	few	NA	CASFWGGQGYTF	TGTGCCAGCTTCTGGGGCGGGCAGGGCTACACCTTC
TRBJ2-5	TRBV4-1	16	NA	TRBD2	CASSQGYGTSQETQYF	TGCGCCAGCAGCCAAGGCTATGGGACTAGTCAAGAGACCCAGTACTTC
TRBJ1-1	TRBV6-1	14	NA	NA	CASSAQGLITEAFF	TGTGCCAGCAGCGCCCAGGGTTTAATAACTGAAGCTTTCTTT
TRBJ2-5	TRBV11-2	15	NA	NA	CASSLGGVRGETQYF	TGTGCCAGCAGCTTAGGGGGAGTGCGGGGAGAGACCCAGTACTTC
TRBJ2-1	TRBV27	17	NA	TRBD2	CASSLIASGTLGDEQFF	TGTGCCAGCAGTTTAATCGCTAGCGGGACCCTCGGCGATGAGCAGTTCTTC
TRBJ2-6	TRBV18	14	NA	NA	CASSPQTGANVLTF	TGTGCCAGCTCACCACAGACCGGGGCCAACGTCCTGACTTTC
TRBJ2-1	TRBV19	13	NA	NA	CASRLAGGNEQFF	TGTGCCAGTCGACTAGCAGGGGGGAATGAGCAGTTCTTC
TRBJ1-5	TRBV5-1	14	few	TRBD1	CASSTGDSNQPQHF	TGCGCCAGCAGCACAGGGGATAGCAATCAGCCCCAGCATTTT
TRBJ2-7	TRBV27	14	NA	TRBD1	CASRGQAFYYEQYF	TGTGCCAGCAGGGGACAGGCGTTCTACTACGAGCAGTACTTC
TRBJ2-1	TRBV18	15	NA	TRBD1	CASSPGQVIYNEQFF	TGTGCCAGCTCACCGGGACAGGTCATCTACAATGAGCAGTTCTTC
TRBJ1-4	TRBV19	16	NA	NA	CASSPGGRATNEKLFF	TGTGCCAGTAGCCCCGGGGGGCGCGCAACTAATGAAAAACTGTTTTTT
TRBJ2-3	TRBV18	15	once	NA	CASSLTGLGLYTQYF	TGTGCCAGCTCACTTACAGGGCTAGGGCTATATACGCAGTATTTT
TRBJ2-4	TRBV5-1	14	NA	NA	CASSPGLPKNIQYF	TGCGCCAGCAGCCCGGGACTCCCCAAAAACATTCAGTACTTC
TRBJ1-5	TRBV4-1	18	NA	NA	CASSQVQGPLRSNQPQHF	TGCGCCAGCAGCCAAGTTCAGGGCCCCCTTAGGAGCAATCAGCCCCAGCATTTT
TRBJ2-3	TRBV5-1	14	NA	TRBD2	CASSTSGSTDTQYF	TGCGCCAGCAGCACTAGCGGGAGCACAGATACGCAGTATTTT
TRBJ1-1	TRBV7-9	12	NA	NA	CASTRENTEAFF	TGTGCCAGTACACGGGAGAACACTGAAGCTTTCTTT
TRBJ2-5	TRBV28	14	NA	NA	CASSLDGFQETQYF	TGTGCCAGCAGCCTGGACGGGTTTCAAGAGACCCAGTACTTC
TRBJ2-7	TRBV10-1	14	NA	TRBD1	CASSKQGMDYEQYF	TGCGCCAGCAGTAAACAGGGGATGGACTACGAGCAGTACTTC
TRBJ1-1	TRBV7-2	14	NA	NA	CASSRLQANTEAFF	TGTGCCAGCAGCCGGTTACAGGCAAACACTGAAGCTTTCTTT
TRBJ2-1	TRBV6-1	13	once	NA	CASTERSYNEQFF	TGTGCCAGCACGGAAAGATCCTACAATGAGCAGTTCTTC
TRBJ2-5	TRBV2	16	NA	TRBD2	CASSEREDPMGETQYF	TGTGCCAGCAGTGAGCGGGAGGACCCTATGGGCGAGACCCAGTACTTC
TRBJ1-1	TRBV7-8	16	NA	NA	CASSPAPTGMNTEAFF	TGTGCCAGCAGCCCGGCCCCGACAGGAATGAACACTGAAGCTTTCTTT
TRBJ2-3	TRBV28	17	NA	TRBD2	CASSPGLAGPPQDTQYF	TGTGCCAGCAGTCCCGGACTAGCGGGACCCCCTCAAGATACGCAGTATTTT
TRBJ2-3	TRBV14	17	NA	TRBD2	CASSPFPSGGLTDTQYF	TGTGCCAGCAGCCCATTCCCTAGCGGGGGCCTCACAGATACGCAGTATTTT
TRBJ2-2	TRBV19	14	NA	NA	CASILGTRTGELFF	TGTGCCAGTATACTGGGGACCCGCACCGGGGAGCTGTTTTTT
TRBJ2-7	TRBV5-1	15	NA	NA	CASSSDRFLPYEQYF	TGCGCCAGCAGCTCCGACAGGTTCTTACCCTACGAGCAGTACTTC
TRBJ1-2	TRBV6-6	14	NA	NA	CASRKDLTNYGYTF	TGTGCCAGCAGGAAGGACCTCACTAACTATGGCTACACCTTC
TRBJ1-6	TRBV30	13	NA	NA	CAWNGEVASPLHF	TGTGCCTGGAATGGTGAGGTTGCTTCACCCCTCCACTTT
TRBJ2-5	TRBV5-6	15	NA	TRBD1	CASSLAGGRGETQYF	TGTGCCAGCAGCTTGGCAGGGGGCCGGGGGGAGACCCAGTACTTC
TRBJ2-1	TRBV4-2	13	NA	NA	CASSQGTSGEQFF	TGTGCCAGCAGCCAAGGTACAAGTGGGGAGCAGTTCTTC
TRBJ1-1	TRBV7-9	14	NA	TRBD1	CASRPGQGPTEAFF	TGTGCCAGCAGACCGGGACAGGGACCTACTGAAGCTTTCTTT
TRBJ2-7	TRBV28	13	NA	TRBD1	CASSLNRGREQYF	TGTGCCAGCAGTTTAAACAGGGGGCGCGAGCAGTACTTC
TRBJ2-3	TRBV6-6	13	once	NA	CASSAHFRDPEYF	TGTGCCAGCAGTGCACATTTCCGGGACCCGGAGTATTTT
TRBJ2-3	TRBV9	16	NA	TRBD2	CASSGVLAGHMDTQYF	TGTGCCAGCAGCGGTGTACTAGCGGGACATATGGATACGCAGTATTTT
TRBJ2-7	TRBV19	15	NA	TRBD2	CATHPGLAGAYEQYF	TGTGCCACACACCCCGGACTAGCGGGGGCCTACGAGCAGTACTTC
TRBJ2-5	TRBV7-8	14	NA	NA	CASSLEGAGETQYF	TGTGCCAGCAGCTTGGAGGGGGCCGGGGAGACCCAGTACTTC
TRBJ2-3	TRBV9	15	NA	TRBD2	CASSVDAGGPDTQYF	TGTGCCAGCAGCGTAGACGCGGGAGGGCCAGATACGCAGTATTTT
TRBJ2-7	TRBV2	15	NA	NA	CASRSFTGVSYEQYF	TGTGCCAGCAGAAGCTTCACGGGAGTCTCCTACGAGCAGTACTTC
TRBJ1-2	TRBV7-8	15	NA	NA	CASSTRTEGSPGYTF	TGTGCCAGCAGCACCCGGACGGAAGGTTCTCCCGGCTACACCTTC
TRBJ1-1	TRBV28	15	once	TRBD1	CASSPTTGVNTEAFF	TGTGCCAGCAGTCCCACGACAGGGGTGAACACTGAAGCTTTCTTT
TRBJ2-1	TRBV5-4	15	NA	NA	CASSLPGLYYNEQFF	TGTGCCAGCAGCCTCCCCGGACTCTACTACAATGAGCAGTTCTTC
TRBJ2-1	TRBV4-1	17	NA	TRBD2	CASSQPPGLAGVNEQFF	TGCGCCAGCAGCCAACCGCCGGGACTAGCGGGAGTAAATGAGCAGTTCTTC
TRBJ2-4	TRBV4-1	13	NA	NA	CASSQDVLTLNHF	TGCGCCAGCAGCCAAGACGTTCTGACTCTCAATCACTTC
TRBJ1-1	TRBV19	14	once	NA	CASSPRRGGTEAFF	TGTGCCAGTAGTCCCCGGAGGGGAGGCACTGAAGCTTTCTTT